This passage covers 20 T cell receptor beta chains from one sample sequenced in a study of T-cell reconstitution after alpha-beta-depleted transplantation in children. Unique molecular identifiers were incorporated during preparation of the TCRbeta library. In TCRdb, the PCR reads were re-called with MiXCR into one record per CDR3 protein. The data show hundreds of thousands of distinct CDR3 sequences, around 15% seen once. The starting material was PBMCs, mostly from graft donor cells, obtained 360 days after TCRalphabeta/CD19-depleted stem cell transplant. Receptors originate from a male patient between 2 and 15 years old who had a stem cell transplant for acute lymphoblastic leukemia, so the T cells may come from the graft donor.

Concerning this clonotype itself: Since the CDR3 does not end with the conserved phenylalanine or tryptophan, this likely comes from a read error. This chain uses TRBV12-3 or TRBV12-4 with TRBJ2-4, with D possibly being TRBD1 (6 bases). The CDR3 is 15 residues long. V lost 10 bases and J 0 bases, leaving 16 bases between the germline ends. The CDR3 DNA is TGTGCCACCCAGGGGCAGGCAATAGCCAAAAACATTCAGTACTAC. Amino acid sequence: CATQGQAIAKNIQYY.

At least ten counts were recorded for this clonotype. V and J are TRBV7-9 and TRBJ1-2; TRBD1 might be the D (6 bases). There are 12 residues in the CDR3. The germline gives CDR1 SEHNR, CDR2 FQNEAQ (reference sequence). V lost 2 bases, J lost 13 bases, and 14 bases lay in between. CDR3 residues: CASSLLGGRSTF. Written as DNA, the CDR3 is TGTGCCAGCAGCTTACTCGGGGGGCGCAGCACCTTC.

The V and J genes are TRBV25-1 and TRBJ2-7; 7 nucleotides align to TRBD2. Germline trimming cut 5 bases from V and 2 bases from J; bases unmatched to any gene: 6. This CDR3 is 14 amino acids long. Germline lookup yields CDR1 MGHDK and CDR2 SYGVNS. The CDR3 DNA reads as TGTGCCAGCAGTCCCCAAGCGGGAACCTACGAGCAGTACTTC. This sequence encodes CASSPQAGTYEQYF.

V is TRBV12-3 or TRBV12-4 and J is TRBJ2-7; perhaps TRBD1 as D (5 bases). The CDR3 has 13 residues. V shed 2 bases and J shed 2 bases, with 7 bases lying between them. The CDR3 bases are TGTGCCAGCAGTTTAATGGGGCCCTACGAGCAGTACTTC. It translates to CASSLMGPYEQYF.

This clonotype was detected only a few times. The chain couples TRBV18 to TRBJ2-1; 13 bases map to TRBD2. V shed 0 bases, J shed 0 bases, and the junction held 11 bases outside the gene matches. Germline V CDR1 and CDR2: KGHSH, LQKENI. The CDR3 totals 21 residues. The CDR3 sequence is CASSPPLPLTSGRVSYNEQFF. Written as DNA, the CDR3 is TGTGCCAGCTCACCACCGCTACCCCTTACTAGCGGGAGGGTCTCCTACAATGAGCAGTTCTTC. Filled out from reference TRBV18 and TRBJ2-1, the complete variable domain reads NAGVMQNPRHLVRRRGQEARLRCSPMKGHSHVYWYRQLPEEGLKFMVYLQKENIIDESGMPKERFSAEFPKEGPSILRIQQVVRGDSAAYFCASSPPLPLTSGRVSYNEQFFGPGTRLTVL.

In its sample, this clonotype was seen many times. V is TRBV29-1 and J is TRBJ2-7, with D unresolved. Trimming stripped 7 bases from V and 0 bases from J, with 10 bases between. Looked up from germline, CDR1 is SQVTM and CDR2 is ANQGSEA. This CDR3 is built from 12 residues. In nucleotides, the CDR3 is TGCAGCGCGCAGGTGACCTCCTACGAGCAGTACTTC. Residues: CSAQVTSYEQYF.

This clonotype has ten or more counts. This sequence joins TRBV5-5 and TRBJ2-6; TRBD2 might be the D (6 bases). Germline loops: CDR1 SGHKS, CDR2 YYEKEE (reference sequence). The V gene lost 4 bases and the J gene lost 0 bases, with 14 bases spanning the gap. The CDR3 totals 17 residues. For the CDR3, the DNA is TGTGCCAGCAGCGCCCGGCGGGGCCCCTCTGGGGCCAACGTCCTGACTTTC. It encodes CASSARRGPSGANVLTF. Full variable domain (outside the CDR3, taken from reference TRBV5-5 and TRBJ2-6): DAGVTQSPTHLIKTRGQQVTLRCSPISGHKSVSWYQQVLGQGPQFIFQYYEKEERGRGNFPDRFSARQFPNYSSELNVNALLLGDSALYLCASSARRGPSGANVLTFGAGSRLTVL.

This clonotype was seen a few times. The chain combines TRBV9 with TRBJ1-4, with no clear D. Germline V gene sequence: CDR1 SGDLS, CDR2 YYNGEE. Trimming removed 2 bases from V and 0 bases from J, with 5 bases in between. The CDR3 contains 14 residues. CDR3 nucleotide sequence: TGTGCCAGCAGCGTTCTAGCAACTAATGAAAAACTGTTTTTT. Protein: CASSVLATNEKLFF.

This sequence joins TRBV7-9 and TRBJ2-7, with 9 nucleotides matching TRBD1. CDR1 is SEHNR, CDR2 FQNEAQ, per germline (reference sequence). The CDR3 contains 16 residues. J gave up 2 bases and V 5 bases, and 10 bases lay outside the gene matches. The CDR3 DNA reads as TGTGCCAGCAGCCCAAACCCCGGGGACAGGGCCTACGAGCAGTACTTC. Protein: CASSPNPGDRAYEQYF.

This rearrangement joins TRBV28 to TRBJ1-6; D unclear. The CDR3 has 12 amino acids. CDR1 is MDHEN, CDR2 SYDVKM, per germline. With 3 bases removed from V and 13 bases from J, the gap between germline ends came to 10 bases. The DNA of the CDR3 is TGTGCCAGCAGTTTGAGACTTCTTCCCCTCCACTTT. Translating it yields CASSLRLLPLHF.

The chain links TRBV12-5 to TRBJ1-5, with 7 bases identical to TRBD1. The CDR3 has 15 amino acids. Germline V gene data show CDR1 as LGHNT and CDR2 as FRNRAP. V lost 0 bases, J lost 5 bases, and 4 bases stayed unmatched. CDR3 DNA: TGTGCTAGTGGTTTGGTAAGACAGGGAGATCAGCCCCAGCATTTT. This sequence encodes CASGLVRQGDQPQHF.

The chain carries TRBV5-1 and TRBJ2-3, with 12 bases identical to TRBD2. The V and J ends lost 5 bases and 3 bases, in that order; junction bases with no gene match: 13. Germline V lookup: CDR1 SGHRS, CDR2 YFSETQ. This CDR3 comprises 18 residues. CDR3 sequence reads: CASSLALTSGRKTDTQYF. Here the CDR3 DNA reads TGCGCCAGCAGTCTGGCCCTTACTAGCGGGAGGAAGACAGATACGCAGTATTTT.

The J gene is TRBJ2-3, the V gene TRBV6-2 or TRBV6-3; D not certain. The CDR3 spans 16 residues. V gave up 0 bases and J gave up 1 base, with 11 bases separating them. The germline gives CDR1 MNHEY, CDR2 SVGEGT. CDR3 DNA sequence: TGTGCCAGCAGTTACTCCAAGAGATGGGGCACAGATACGCAGTATTTT. Residues: CASSYSKRWGTDTQYF.

The table lists this clonotype with a few counts. This chain links TRBV5-1 with TRBJ2-1; TRBD2 agrees at 14 bases. The CDR3 consists of 15 residues. Losses at the gene ends were 0 bases for V and 9 bases for J; bases not matched to a gene: 2. The germline V gene has CDR1 SGHRS and CDR2 YFSETQ. The chain's CDR3 is CASSLGLAGGLEQFF. The DNA of the CDR3 is TGCGCCAGCAGCTTGGGACTAGCGGGAGGGCTTGAGCAGTTCTTC.

The chain has TRBV20-1 and TRBJ2-3; TRBD2 might be the D (6 bases). CDR1 is DFQATT and CDR2 is SNEGSKA in the germline V gene (reference sequence). The CDR3 consists of 12 residues. Trimming cost V 3 bases and J 7 bases, with 11 bases left between them. In DNA form, the CDR3 reads TGCAGTGCTAGCGGGAGTCTGTATACGCAGTATTTT. Translation: CSASGSLYTQYF.

This clonotype was seen a handful of times. This rearrangement joins TRBV29-1 to TRBJ2-7, with D perhaps assigned TRBD1 or TRBD2 (5 bases each). This CDR3 region has 13 residues. Trimming shortened V by 4 bases and J by 3 bases, and 13 bases separated the two germline ends. Per germline, CDR1 SQVTM and CDR2 ANQGSEA. CDR3 amino acids: CSVGGIRIYEQYF. CDR3 in DNA: TGCAGCGTTGGGGGGATCAGGATCTACGAGCAGTACTTC.

This clonotype was recorded a few times. The DNA of the CDR3 is TGTGCCAGCAGCCCGCGGTCGGGCACAGATACGCAGTATTTT. The encoded protein is CASSPRSGTDTQYF. This sequence joins TRBV3-1 and TRBJ2-3, with unresolved D. The V end was cut by 4 bases, the J end by 1 base, with 9 bases between. Germline V gene sequence: CDR1 LGHDT, CDR2 YNNKEL (reference sequence). This CDR3 has 14 amino acids.

This chain links TRBV20-1 with TRBJ2-7; possibly TRBD1 or TRBD2 for D (5 bases each). Trimming left V 2 bases short and J 7 bases short, with 21 bases between. CDR1 DFQATT and CDR2 SNEGSKA come from the germline V gene (reference sequence). The CDR3 loop spans 15 amino acids. CDR3 DNA: TGCAGTGCTAGACACCGGGACCACCCGGGGTGGGAGCAGTACTTC. Protein product: CSARHRDHPGWEQYF.

The table lists this clonotype with a few counts. This chain joins TRBV6-1 and TRBJ1-1; 9 nucleotides align to TRBD1. V was pared by 8 bases and J by 11 bases, with 6 bases of the junction left unmatched. The CDR3 totals 11 residues. Germline V lookup: CDR1 MNHNS, CDR2 SASEGT. CDR3 bases: TGTGCCAGCGGGACAGGGCTCGAGGCTTTCTTT. Translated: CASGTGLEAFF.

This clonotype was counted at least ten times. The CDR3 reads CASRPGLNTQYF. CDR3 in DNA: TGTGCCAGCAGACCGGGACTTAATACGCAGTATTTT. The V gene is TRBV12-3 or TRBV12-4, the J gene TRBJ2-3; TRBD2 might be the D (6 bases). Trimming took off 6 bases at V and 7 bases at J, with 11 bases between the two ends. This CDR3 region has 12 residues.